One T cell receptor (beta chain) is described in this entry. Its antigen is unidentified. The data stem from a study of shared clonotypes between healthy human individuals. Broader study findings: Generation of non-shared clonotypes was less probable than generation of clonotypes shared by all four donors.

The table came from immunoSEQ multiplex PCR; TCRdb's copy has only in-frame clones and leaves some out. The sample includes about 2 million clones, 85% to 95% of them seen just once. Material for sequencing was naive CD4+ T cells sorted from blood. Subset denoted: CD45RA+ positively selected. The TCR sequence derives from a man aged 18 to 35 in good health.

For the CDR3, the DNA is TGTGCCAGCAGTTCTATTGGGGACAGGGCGGGCAACACTGAAGCTTTCTTT. Translating it yields CASSSIGDRAGNTEAFF. The chain links TRBV28 to TRBJ1-1; 9 nucleotides line up with TRBD1. Germline CDR1 reads MDHEN; CDR2 reads SYDVKM. The J segment lost 2 bases and the V segment lost 4 bases, leaving 11 bases of the junction unmatched. This CDR3 is built from 17 residues.